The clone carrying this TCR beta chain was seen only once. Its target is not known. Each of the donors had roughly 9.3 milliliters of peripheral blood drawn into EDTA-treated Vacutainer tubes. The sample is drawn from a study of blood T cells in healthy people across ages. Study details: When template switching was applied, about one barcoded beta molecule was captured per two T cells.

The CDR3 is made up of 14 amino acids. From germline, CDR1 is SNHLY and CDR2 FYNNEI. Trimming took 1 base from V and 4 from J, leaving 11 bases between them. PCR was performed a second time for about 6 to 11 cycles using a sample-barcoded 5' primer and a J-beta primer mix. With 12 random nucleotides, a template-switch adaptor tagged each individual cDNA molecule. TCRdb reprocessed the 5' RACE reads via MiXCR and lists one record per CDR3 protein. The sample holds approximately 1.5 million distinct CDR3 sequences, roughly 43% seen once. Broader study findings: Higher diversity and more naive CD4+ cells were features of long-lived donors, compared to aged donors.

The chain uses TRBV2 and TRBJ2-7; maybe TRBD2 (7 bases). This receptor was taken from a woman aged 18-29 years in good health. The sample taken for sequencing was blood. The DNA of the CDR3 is TGTGCCAGCAGTGAAGGCGGGGGCCGATACGAGCAGTACTTC. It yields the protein CASSEGGGRYEQYF.